Following are 27 T cell receptor beta chains from one sample sequenced in a study of blood T cells in healthy people across ages. Alongside a J-beta primer mix, a sample-barcoded 5' primer served in a second PCR lasting about 6 to 12 cycles. One entry per CDR3 protein results from TCRdb running MiXCR on the 5' RACE reads. The repertoire holds 1.5 million or so distinct CDR3 sequences, with roughly 40% as singletons. The sample taken for sequencing was blood. The receptors were gathered from a woman younger than 30 in good health.

This clonotype has just a few counts. J is TRBJ2-7 and V is TRBV5-1; D may be TRBD1 or TRBD2 (5 bases each). The CDR3 extends over 13 amino acids. The V end was cut by 6 bases, the J end by 0 bases, with 10 bases between. Germline CDR1 is SGHRS and CDR2 is YFSETQ. The chain's CDR3 is CASTKGPSYEQYF. CDR3 nucleotides: TGCGCCAGCACTAAGGGACCCTCCTACGAGCAGTACTTC.

The CDR3 loop reads CASSSISGTEAFF. CDR3 in DNA: TGTGCCAGCAGTTCCATTAGTGGCACTGAAGCTTTCTTT. This rearrangement joins TRBV27 to TRBJ1-1; D unclear. CDR1 and CDR2 (germline): MNHEY, SMNVEV (reference sequence). The CDR3 totals 13 residues. V was clipped by 4 bases and J by 4 bases, with 10 bases between them.

The J gene is TRBJ1-2, the V gene TRBV5-1, with a weak D call TRBD1 (5 bases). Trimming pared 9 bases from V and 1 base from J, leaving 19 bases between. The CDR3 loop spans 15 amino acids. Germline CDR1 SGHRS, CDR2 YFSETQ. The CDR3 bases are TGCGCCATCAGACCCCAGCCGGGGGGTAACTATGGCTACACCTTC. Translating it yields CAIRPQPGGNYGYTF.

V is TRBV7-8 and J is TRBJ2-1; 8 bases map to TRBD1. Germline V gene data show CDR1 as SGHVS and CDR2 as FQNEAQ. This CDR3 is built from 14 residues. Losses at the gene ends were 3 bases for V and 12 bases for J; bases not matched to a gene: 10. The CDR3 region is CASSFHTDRERQFF. DNA for the CDR3: TGTGCCAGCAGCTTCCACACGGACAGGGAGAGGCAGTTCTTC.

V is TRBV27 and J is TRBJ2-5, with 9 nucleotides matching TRBD1. The length of the CDR3 is 15 residues. CDR1 is MNHEY and CDR2 is SMNVEV in the germline V gene (reference sequence). J was trimmed by 6 bases and V by 5 bases; bases with no gene match: 10. CDR3 in amino acids: CASSPPGQGEKTQYF. CDR3 DNA sequence: TGTGCCAGCAGTCCGCCGGGACAGGGAGAGAAGACCCAGTACTTC.

Comments on this clonotype: It may be a read error: a sequence one base away is much more abundant. The V call is TRBV6-4, the J call TRBJ2-3; D is unclear. Germline lookup yields CDR1 MRHNA and CDR2 SNTAGT. V dropped 2 bases and J dropped 4 bases, with 10 bases sitting between them. The CDR3 is made up of 14 amino acids. The DNA of the CDR3 is TGTGCCAGCAGTGACGGGCGGTGGGCAGATACGCAGTATTTT. Protein sequence: CASSDGRWADTQYF.

The chain uses TRBV5-1 and TRBJ2-5, with D perhaps TRBD1 (5 bases). The J call may be incorrect, as the DNA end agrees better with TRBJ2-7. CDR1 SGHRS and CDR2 YFSETQ come from the germline V gene. CDR3 length equals 17 residues. The CDR3 DNA follows: TGCGCCAGCAGCTTGGTCCCGCGACAGCTACCTAACTACGAGCAGTACTTC. The encoded protein is CASSLVPRQLPNYEQYF.

This chain links TRBV9 with TRBJ2-7, with a tentative D call TRBD2 (6 bases). Trimming stripped 2 bases from V and 5 bases from J, with 14 bases between. The germline CDR1 and CDR2 sequences are SGDLS and YYNGEE. The CDR3 has 14 residues. The CDR3 loop reads CASSVRGTPDEQYF. The CDR3 nucleotides are TGTGCCAGCAGCGTCCGCGGGACGCCTGACGAGCAGTACTTC.

This clonotype has more than one count but fewer than ten. The gene calls are TRBV20-1 and TRBJ2-5; 10 bases match TRBD1. V gave up 5 bases and J gave up 5 bases; unmatched junction bases: 8. Germline values: CDR1 DFQATT, CDR2 SNEGSKA (reference sequence). This CDR3 is built from 14 residues. CDR3 sequence: CSAPRQGAWETQYF. The CDR3, as DNA: TGCAGTGCTCCTAGACAGGGGGCTTGGGAGACCCAGTACTTC.

V gene TRBV5-1 combines with J gene TRBJ1-1; D is ambiguous. Germline CDR1 reads SGHRS; CDR2 reads YFSETQ. The CDR3 is 12 amino acids. V lost 1 base and J lost 7, with 8 bases in between. As DNA, the CDR3 is TGCGCCAGCAGCTTGATCGGGAGTGAAGCTTTCTTT. Translation gives CASSLIGSEAFF.

Concerning this clonotype: Sequence at one end of the junction differs from germline and may be a read error. The CDR3 region is CAGSPQVTYPDTQYF. CDR3 in DNA: TGTGCCGGCAGTCCGCAGGTGACCTACCCTGATACGCAGTATTTT. The V gene is TRBV27, the J gene TRBJ2-3; D uncertain. CDR3 size: 15 residues. Per the germline V gene, CDR1 is MNHEY and CDR2 is SMNVEV (reference sequence).

This clonotype was observed at least ten times. The J gene is TRBJ2-3, the V gene TRBV20-1, with a weak D call TRBD2 (6 bases). Trimming stripped 0 bases from V and 2 bases from J, with 12 bases between. This CDR3 is built from 15 residues. CDR1 is DFQATT and CDR2 is SNEGSKA in the germline V gene (reference sequence). The CDR3, as DNA: TGCAGTGCTAGAGATCCGGGACTGATCACAGATACGCAGTATTTT. Translating it yields CSARDPGLITDTQYF.

This clonotype was recorded a few times. The V call is TRBV20-1, the J call TRBJ2-3; 12 bases agree with TRBD2. CDR3 length: 15 amino acids. V was clipped by 6 bases and J by 3 bases; unmatched bases: 7. Germline V CDR1 and CDR2: DFQATT, SNEGSKA (reference sequence). CDR3 loop: CSAGTLAGGTDTQYF. CDR3 bases: TGCAGTGCAGGGACACTAGCGGGAGGTACAGATACGCAGTATTTT.

This chain links TRBV20-1 with TRBJ2-5; 8 nucleotides agree with TRBD2. The junction had 14 bases not matched to a gene; V was cut back by 0 bases and J by 11 bases. In germline, CDR1 is DFQATT, CDR2 SNEGSKA (reference sequence). The CDR3 consists of 15 residues. The CDR3 sequence is CSARDGQRGNNEQYF. Written as DNA, the CDR3 is TGCAGTGCTAGAGACGGTCAGCGGGGGAACAATGAGCAGTACTTC.

The chain links TRBV7-9 to TRBJ1-2, with D tentatively TRBD1 (5 bases). The CDR3 is 14 residues long. Trimming took 4 bases from V and 8 from J, leaving 17 bases between them. Germline V gene data show CDR1 as SEHNR and CDR2 as FQNEAQ (reference sequence). The CDR3 protein is CASSYSAGQGGYTF. The CDR3 DNA reads as TGTGCCAGCAGCTACTCCGCCGGACAAGGCGGCTACACCTTC.

Only one count was recorded for this clonotype. The chain carries TRBV27 and TRBJ1-1, with D tentatively TRBD1 (5 bases). CDR1 and CDR2 (germline): MNHEY, SMNVEV (reference sequence). The CDR3 loop spans 16 amino acids. V was pared by 5 bases and J by 5 bases, with 21 bases between. CDR3 coding DNA: TGTGCCAGCAGTCTAAAATCAACTCCTGGGGGGACTGAAGCTTTCTTT. Its protein is CASSLKSTPGGTEAFF.

The rearrangement uses TRBV12-3 or TRBV12-4 and TRBJ2-4; unclear D gene. The DNA end is a closer match to TRBJ2-5, so the J assignment may be wrong. The CDR3 runs 15 residues. CDR3 sequence reads: CASSLTRRPQETQYF. CDR3 DNA: TGTGCCAGCAGTTTGACGAGACGTCCGCAAGAGACCCAGTACTTC.

V and J are TRBV12-3 or TRBV12-4 and TRBJ1-2, with 9 bases aligning to TRBD1. The V segment lost 5 bases and the J segment 9 bases; nucleotides outside the gene matches: 13. CDR3 length: 15 residues. The CDR3 sequence is CASSLGQGLPMRYTF. DNA for the CDR3: TGTGCCAGCAGTCTCGGACAGGGGCTACCTATGCGCTACACCTTC.

This chain links TRBV6-1 with TRBJ2-1; 9 nucleotides align to TRBD2. J was trimmed by 2 bases and V by 4 bases; bases with no gene match: 6. The length of the CDR3 is 16 residues. The V gene's germline CDR1 is MNHNS and CDR2 SASEGT. In nucleotides, the CDR3 is TGTGCCAGCAGTGCGACTAGCGGAAACCCCTACAATGAGCAGTTCTTC. Translating it yields CASSATSGNPYNEQFF.

Worth noting for this clonotype: A much larger clone differs from this one at a single base, so this may be a read error. CDR3 loop: CSVEPAGVSETQFF. The CDR3 DNA reads as TGCAGCGTTGAGCCAGCGGGAGTTAGTGAGACCCAGTTCTTC. The chain recombines TRBV29-1 with TRBJ2-1; 8 bases fit TRBD2. V shed 3 bases, J shed 13 bases, and the junction held 14 bases outside the gene matches. Germline CDR1 is SQVTM and CDR2 is ANQGSEA. CDR3 length: 14 residues.

This clonotype was observed a handful of times. The rearrangement links TRBV29-1 to TRBJ2-3; 11 nucleotides match TRBD2. Germline loops: CDR1 SQVTM, CDR2 ANQGSEA. V gave up 4 bases and J gave up 0 bases; unmatched junction bases: 6. This CDR3 contains 16 residues. The CDR3 loop reads CSVGGLAARSTDTQYF. For the CDR3, the DNA is TGCAGCGTTGGGGGACTAGCGGCCAGAAGCACAGATACGCAGTATTTT.

The chain has TRBV7-9 and TRBJ2-5; TRBD2 matches at 8 bases. The CDR3 is 12 residues long. Looked up from germline, CDR1 is SEHNR and CDR2 is FQNEAQ (reference sequence). The CDR3 reads CAGRGVSETQYF. DNA for the CDR3: TGTGCGGGGCGGGGGGTGTCAGAGACCCAGTACTTC. Full variable domain (remainder filled in from reference TRBV7-9 and TRBJ2-5): DTGVSQNPRHKITKRGQNVTFRCDPISEHNRLYWYRQTLGQGPEFLTYFQNEAQLEKSRLLSDRFSAERPKGSFSTLEIQRTEQGDSAMYLCAGRGVSETQYFGPGTRLLVL.

The V gene is TRBV24-1, the J gene TRBJ2-7; D is undetermined. This CDR3 comprises 12 residues. V was trimmed by 5 bases and J by 6 bases, leaving 10 bases between them. Looked up from germline, CDR1 is KGHDR and CDR2 is SFDVKD. Written as DNA, the CDR3 is TGTGCCACCAGTGCCGAACGAGGCGAGCAGTACTTC. Its protein is CATSAERGEQYF.

This clonotype was observed a few times. This chain uses TRBV4-1 with TRBJ1-5; 10 positions agree with TRBD1. Germline CDR1 MGHRA, CDR2 YSYEKL. The J segment lost 5 bases and the V segment lost 3 bases, leaving 4 bases of the junction unmatched. The CDR3 is 15 amino acids. The CDR3 here is CASSHRQGAYQPQHF. The CDR3 DNA sequence: TGCGCCAGCAGCCACCGACAGGGGGCATATCAGCCCCAGCATTTT.

This clonotype turned up a few times. The chain links TRBV12-3 or TRBV12-4 to TRBJ2-4; D not certain. The CDR3 sequence is 13 residues long. V lost 4 bases and J 6 bases, leaving 10 bases between the germline ends. Written as DNA, the CDR3 is TGTGCCAGCAGTTCCGCCATACTAAACATTCAGTACTTC. It specifies CASSSAILNIQYF.

This chain joins TRBV30 and TRBJ2-2; maybe TRBD2 (6 bases). This CDR3 has 14 amino acids. The V gene lost 4 bases and the J gene lost 2 bases, with 11 bases spanning the gap. Looked up from germline, CDR1 is GTSNPN and CDR2 is SVGIG (reference sequence). The chain's CDR3 is CAWISGLNTGELFF. The CDR3 DNA reads TGTGCCTGGATCAGCGGACTAAACACCGGGGAGCTGTTTTTT.

Only a few counts were recorded for this clonotype. The chain employs TRBV6-2 or TRBV6-3 and TRBJ2-7, with D perhaps TRBD1 or TRBD2 (5 bases each). This CDR3 comprises 14 residues. The V and J ends lost 5 bases and 1 base respectively, with 12 bases between them. Germline V CDR1 and CDR2: MNHEY, SVGEGT. In nucleotides, the CDR3 is TGTGCCAGCAGTCTAGGGACGCTTTCCTACGAGCAGTACTTC. Its translation is CASSLGTLSYEQYF.